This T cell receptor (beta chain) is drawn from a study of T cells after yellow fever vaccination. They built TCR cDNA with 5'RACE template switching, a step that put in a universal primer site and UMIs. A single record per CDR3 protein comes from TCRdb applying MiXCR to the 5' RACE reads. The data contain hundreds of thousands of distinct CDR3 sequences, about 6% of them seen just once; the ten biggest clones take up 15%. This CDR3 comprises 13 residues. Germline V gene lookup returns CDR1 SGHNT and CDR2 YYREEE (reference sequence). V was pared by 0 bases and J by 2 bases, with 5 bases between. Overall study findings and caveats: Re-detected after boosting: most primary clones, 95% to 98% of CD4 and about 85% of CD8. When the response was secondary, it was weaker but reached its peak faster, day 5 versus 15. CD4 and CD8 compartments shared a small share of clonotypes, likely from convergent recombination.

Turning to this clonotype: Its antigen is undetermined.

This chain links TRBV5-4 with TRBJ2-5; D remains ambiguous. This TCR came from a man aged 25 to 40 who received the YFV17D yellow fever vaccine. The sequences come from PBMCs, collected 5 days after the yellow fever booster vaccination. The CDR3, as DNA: TGTGCCAGCAGCTTGGTGGAGCAAGAGACCCAGTACTTC. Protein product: CASSLVEQETQYF. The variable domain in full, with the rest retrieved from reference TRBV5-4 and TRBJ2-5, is ETGVTQSPTHLIKTRGQQVTLRCSSQSGHNTVSWYQQALGQGPQFIFQYYREEENGRGNFPPRFSGLQFPNYSSELNVNALELDDSALYLCASSLVEQETQYFGPGTRLLVL.